The rows below give T cell receptor beta chains drawn from one sample of a study of shared clonotypes between healthy human individuals. Some clones are missing from TCRdb's copy, which holds only in-frame ones; the method was immunoSEQ multiplex PCR. The table shows approximately 840,000 clones, with roughly 96% occurring only once. Sequencing was done on a sample of naive CD8+ T cells sorted from blood. These receptors were taken from a man aged 30 to 45 in good health. The CDR3 runs from the conserved cysteine through the conserved F or W. A D gene is named only where the DNA matches it firmly. Expanded clones get a size class; other rows say once, few or many, or leave the size out.

d_call: TRBD2; j_call: TRBJ2-1; clone_size: .; v_call: TRBV7-3; cdr3_aa: CASSPVGLADNEQFF; cdr3_nt: TGTGCCAGCAGCCCCGTCGGACTAGCGGACAATGAGCAGTTCTTC
d_call: .; j_call: TRBJ1-2; clone_size: .; v_call: TRBV10-3; cdr3_aa: CAISESHRTGGYTF; cdr3_nt: TGTGCCATCAGTGAGTCACACAGGACGGGTGGCTACACCTTC
d_call: TRBD2; j_call: TRBJ2-3; clone_size: .; v_call: TRBV9; cdr3_aa: CASSVGTSPDTQYF; cdr3_nt: TGTGCCAGCAGCGTGGGGACTAGTCCAGATACGCAGTATTTT
d_call: .; j_call: TRBJ1-5; clone_size: few; v_call: TRBV19; cdr3_aa: CASTRRNSNQPQHF; cdr3_nt: TGTGCCAGTACCCGCAGGAACAGCAATCAGCCCCAGCATTTT
d_call: TRBD2; j_call: TRBJ2-7; clone_size: .; v_call: TRBV7-9; cdr3_aa: CASSSRQGLAKQYF; cdr3_nt: TGTGCCAGCAGCTCAAGACAGGGACTAGCGAAGCAGTACTTC
d_call: TRBD2; j_call: TRBJ2-4; clone_size: .; v_call: TRBV11-2; cdr3_aa: CASSLVSLAGLAKNIQYF; cdr3_nt: TGTGCCAGCAGCTTAGTGTCGCTAGCGGGGCTAGCCAAAAACATTCAGTACTTC
d_call: .; j_call: TRBJ1-2; clone_size: .; v_call: TRBV27; cdr3_aa: CASKGGLNYGYTF; cdr3_nt: TGTGCCAGTAAAGGGGGACTTAACTATGGCTACACCTTC
d_call: TRBD1; j_call: TRBJ1-1; clone_size: .; v_call: TRBV28; cdr3_aa: CASSQGQGIGMNTEAFF; cdr3_nt: TGTGCCAGCAGTCAGGGACAGGGAATAGGGATGAACACTGAAGCTTTCTTT
d_call: .; j_call: TRBJ2-2; clone_size: .; v_call: TRBV7-6; cdr3_aa: CASSLGTRDTGELFF; cdr3_nt: TGTGCCAGCAGCTTGGGGACAAGAGACACCGGGGAGCTGTTTTTT
d_call: TRBD2; j_call: TRBJ2-7; clone_size: .; v_call: TRBV27; cdr3_aa: CASGLGLAGGDEQYF; cdr3_nt: TGTGCCAGCGGTCTCGGCCTAGCGGGAGGGGACGAGCAGTACTTC
d_call: .; j_call: TRBJ2-3; clone_size: .; v_call: TRBV10-3; cdr3_aa: CAIREAADTQYF; cdr3_nt: TGTGCCATCAGGGAGGCCGCAGATACGCAGTATTTT
d_call: .; j_call: TRBJ2-7; clone_size: .; v_call: TRBV4-3; cdr3_aa: CASSQGVARSSYEQYF; cdr3_nt: TGCGCCAGCAGCCAAGGGGTAGCGAGGAGCTCCTACGAGCAGTACTTC
d_call: TRBD2; j_call: TRBJ2-1; clone_size: .; v_call: TRBV7-9; cdr3_aa: CASSLDSGNNEQFF; cdr3_nt: TGTGCCAGCAGCTTAGACAGCGGGAACAATGAGCAGTTCTTC
d_call: TRBD2; j_call: TRBJ2-1; clone_size: .; v_call: TRBV9; cdr3_aa: CASSVAASGGLGYNEQFF; cdr3_nt: TGTGCCAGCAGCGTAGCGGCTAGCGGAGGCCTAGGCTACAATGAGCAGTTCTTC
d_call: .; j_call: TRBJ2-5; clone_size: .; v_call: TRBV7-9; cdr3_aa: CASSLGIRQETQYF; cdr3_nt: TGTGCCAGCAGCTTGGGCATACGACAAGAGACCCAGTACTTC
d_call: TRBD2; j_call: TRBJ2-2; clone_size: .; v_call: TRBV28; cdr3_aa: CASSLRGSGSGELFF; cdr3_nt: TGTGCCAGCAGTCTCCGCGGGAGTGGAAGCGGGGAGCTGTTTTTT
d_call: .; j_call: TRBJ2-7; clone_size: .; v_call: TRBV29-1; cdr3_aa: CSVDAGNEQYF; cdr3_nt: TGCAGCGTTGACGCAGGGAACGAGCAGTACTTC
d_call: TRBD2; j_call: TRBJ2-7; clone_size: .; v_call: TRBV27; cdr3_aa: CASSLGLAGVNEQYF; cdr3_nt: TGTGCCAGCAGTTTAGGACTAGCGGGAGTGAACGAGCAGTACTTC
d_call: TRBD1; j_call: TRBJ2-7; clone_size: .; v_call: TRBV6-1; cdr3_aa: CASSGDRGYEQYF; cdr3_nt: TGTGCCAGCAGTGGGGACAGGGGCTACGAGCAGTACTTC
d_call: TRBD1; j_call: TRBJ1-2; clone_size: .; v_call: TRBV6-5; cdr3_aa: CASSYLSGGEGGYTF; cdr3_nt: TGTGCCAGCAGTTACCTTTCAGGGGGCGAAGGCGGCTACACCTTC
d_call: .; j_call: TRBJ2-1; clone_size: .; v_call: TRBV4-1; cdr3_aa: CASSQGAGYEQFF; cdr3_nt: TGCGCCAGCAGCCAAGGGGCCGGCTATGAGCAGTTCTTC
d_call: TRBD2; j_call: TRBJ2-1; clone_size: .; v_call: TRBV18; cdr3_aa: CASSLPASGSHEQFF; cdr3_nt: TGTGCCAGCTCTCTACCGGCTAGCGGGAGCCATGAGCAGTTCTTC
d_call: .; j_call: TRBJ1-1; clone_size: .; v_call: TRBV27; cdr3_aa: CASSLSKNTEAFF; cdr3_nt: TGTGCCAGCAGTTTATCCAAGAACACTGAAGCTTTCTTT
d_call: TRBD2; j_call: TRBJ2-1; clone_size: .; v_call: TRBV29-1; cdr3_aa: CSVKTSGSDEQFF; cdr3_nt: TGCAGCGTTAAGACTAGCGGGAGCGATGAGCAGTTCTTC
d_call: .; j_call: TRBJ2-2; clone_size: .; v_call: TRBV6-5; cdr3_aa: CASSPLRVPGELFF; cdr3_nt: TGTGCCAGCAGTCCACTCAGGGTCCCCGGGGAGCTGTTTTTT
d_call: TRBD2; j_call: TRBJ2-7; clone_size: .; v_call: TRBV14; cdr3_aa: CASSQGLAGRYEQYF; cdr3_nt: TGTGCCAGCAGCCAAGGTTTAGCGGGACGTTACGAGCAGTACTTC
d_call: .; j_call: TRBJ2-7; clone_size: .; v_call: TRBV2; cdr3_aa: CASRELYEQYF; cdr3_nt: TGTGCCAGCAGAGAACTCTACGAGCAGTACTTC
d_call: TRBD1; j_call: TRBJ2-7; clone_size: .; v_call: TRBV11-2; cdr3_aa: CASSLGPGQGAYYEQYF; cdr3_nt: TGTGCCAGCAGCTTAGGCCCGGGACAGGGGGCTTACTACGAGCAGTACTTC
d_call: .; j_call: TRBJ2-7; clone_size: once; v_call: TRBV29-1; cdr3_aa: CSVEERDYEQYF; cdr3_nt: TGCAGCGTTGAAGAAAGGGACTACGAGCAGTACTTC
d_call: .; j_call: TRBJ1-1; clone_size: .; v_call: TRBV30; cdr3_aa: CAWRGVSGSWYSEAFF; cdr3_nt: TGTGCCTGGAGGGGGGTTTCGGGGAGTTGGTACTCTGAAGCTTTCTTT